This TCR beta chain was profiled in a study of T-cell memory formation after mild COVID-19. As for the study in general: TCR clusters showed largely donor specificity.

The 5'RACE method, run with constant-segment primers, produced TCR alpha and TCR beta cDNA libraries (carrying sample barcodes and UMIs). One entry per CDR3 protein results from TCRdb running MiXCR on the 5' RACE reads. The sample has 530,000 or so distinct CDR3 sequences, approximately 15% seen once. Study-level findings and limits: Researchers found some responding clones in pre-infection memory, a sign that cross-reactive memory joined. Clones that shrank (day 15 to 85) were balanced CD4/CD8, whereas later expanders leaned CD4+.

On this clonotype: Its cognate antigen is unknown.

CDR3 length: 15 residues. V was pared by 7 bases and J by 1 base, with 7 bases of the junction left unmatched. This TCR was recovered from an adult woman who had mild COVID-19 (a few samples of this study predate the infection). Cell type and time point are not known. The rearrangement links TRBV12-3 or TRBV12-4 to TRBJ1-1; 9 bases agree with TRBD1. The sequencing sample was made of PBMCs or a T cell subset sorted from them (not recorded which). The CDR3 region is CASTLTGGRNTEAFF. The CDR3 nucleotides are TGTGCCAGCACTCTGACAGGGGGGAGGAACACTGAAGCTTTCTTT.